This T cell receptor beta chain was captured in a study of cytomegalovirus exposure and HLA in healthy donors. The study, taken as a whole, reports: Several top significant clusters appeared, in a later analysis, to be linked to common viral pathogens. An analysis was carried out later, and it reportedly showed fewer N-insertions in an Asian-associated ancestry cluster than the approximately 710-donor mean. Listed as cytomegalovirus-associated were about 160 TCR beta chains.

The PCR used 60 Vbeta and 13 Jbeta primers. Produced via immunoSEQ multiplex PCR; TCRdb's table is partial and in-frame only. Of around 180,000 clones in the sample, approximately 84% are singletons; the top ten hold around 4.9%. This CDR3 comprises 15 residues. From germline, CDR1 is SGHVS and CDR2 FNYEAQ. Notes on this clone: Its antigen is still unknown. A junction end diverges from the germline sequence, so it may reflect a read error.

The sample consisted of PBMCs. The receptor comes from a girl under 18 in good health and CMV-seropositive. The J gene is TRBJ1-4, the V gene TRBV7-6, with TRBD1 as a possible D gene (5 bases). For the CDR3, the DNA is TGTGCCAGCAGCCGGGGCGGGGGTTCTAAGGAAAAACTGTTTTTT. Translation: CASSRGGGSKEKLFF.